This T cell receptor (beta chain) emerged from a study of human T cells and chemical hapten exposure. Study-level information: Per-sample TCR yield variation was attributed mainly to small pooled library volume differences.

As regards this clonotype: The antigen is unknown.

Each CDR3 protein gets one entry after TCRdb re-called the 5' RACE reads with MiXCR. The table has more than 75,000 distinct CDR3 sequences, more than 15% seen once. Blood, whole and unfractionated, served as the source for total RNA extraction. Whole-study findings and limits: TCRs at a frequency above 1 in 1000 stayed unchanged with DPC sensitization.

This CDR3 is built from 12 residues. The V and J ends lost 7 bases and 4 bases, in that order; junction bases with no gene match: 3. The source of this sequence is a female donor in good health. The V gene is TRBV12-3 or TRBV12-4, the J gene TRBJ1-2, with 7 bases matching TRBD1. The CDR3, as DNA: TGTGCCAGCAAAGACAGGGCCTATGGCTACACCTTC. Encoded protein: CASKDRAYGYTF.